The text below deals with one TCR beta chain. The CDR3 runs 15 residues. CDR1 is SGHDN, CDR2 FVKESK, per germline. V gave up 3 bases and J gave up 2 bases, with 14 bases separating them. Original processing notes: Reference gene primer amplification gave nucleated cell count estimates. Clones were read by immunoSEQ multiplex PCR, and TCRdb kept only the in-frame ones, dropping some. V, J and clone size are those of that table, while D and trimming were read from the DNA. The sample yields approximately 270,000 clones, about nine tenths seen once. The sample belongs to a study of blood T cell repertoires in COVID-19. Study-level background: Samples came from the United States, Italy and Spain, spanning acute and convalescent COVID-19. Nucleic acid was either cDNA or gDNA, and it came from T cells, B-cell-depleted T cells, or PBMCs.

The sample was peripheral blood. The V call is TRBV14, the J call TRBJ2-7; weak D call: TRBD1 (6 bases). This TCR derives from a man over 45 with acute or convalescent COVID-19. DNA for the CDR3: TGTGCCAGCAGCCAGGAGACAGGAATTCCCTACGAGCAGTACTTC. Translated, it gives CASSQETGIPYEQYF.